This is a list of T cell receptor beta chains from one sample in a study of response to subunit inactivated influenza vaccine. Each CDR3 protein is one row after TCRdb ran MiXCR on the RT-PCR reads. The repertoire holds fewer than 400,000 distinct CDR3 sequences, with roughly 22% as singletons. Source: PBMCs from blood, taken approximately 22 months after vaccination. These TCRs come from a man aged 50-75 years who received an inactivated influenza vaccine. CDR3s include the opening cysteine and the closing phenylalanine or tryptophan. The order of the fields is clone size, V gene, J gene, D gene, CDR3 DNA, CDR3 protein. A D gene is named only where the DNA matches it firmly. Clone size is stated in some rows and not others, as once, few, many or a class when expanded.

abundance: few; v_gene: TRBV4-3; j_gene: TRBJ2-7; d_gene: TRBD1; CDR3nt: TGCGCCAGCAGCCCCGGGACAGAGCTAACCTACGAGCAGTACTTC; CDR3aa: CASSPGTELTYEQYF
abundance: few; v_gene: TRBV10-2; j_gene: TRBJ1-1; d_gene: -; CDR3nt: TGCGCCAGCAGTGAATGGGCTGGCGGCACTGAAGCTTTCTTT; CDR3aa: CASSEWAGGTEAFF
abundance: few; v_gene: TRBV28; j_gene: TRBJ2-7; d_gene: -; CDR3nt: TGTGCCAGCAGTCCGGGGACACTTCCTTTCGAGCAGTACTTC; CDR3aa: CASSPGTLPFEQYF
abundance: -; v_gene: TRBV29-1; j_gene: TRBJ1-1; d_gene: -; CDR3nt: TGCAGCGTTGTAGGGCAGGGGAGGACTGAAGCTTTCTTT; CDR3aa: CSVVGQGRTEAFF
abundance: -; v_gene: TRBV12-3/TRBV12-4; j_gene: TRBJ2-7; d_gene: -; CDR3nt: TGTGCCAGCAGGGCGGGGACGGGCAACGAGCAGTACTTC; CDR3aa: CASRAGTGNEQYF
abundance: few; v_gene: TRBV7-9; j_gene: TRBJ2-1; d_gene: -; CDR3nt: TGTGCCAGCAGCTTAGTCCTAGGAAGTTACAATGAGCAGTTCTTC; CDR3aa: CASSLVLGSYNEQFF
abundance: many; v_gene: TRBV7-2; j_gene: TRBJ2-7; d_gene: -; CDR3nt: TGTGCCAGCAGCTTAGGATTCAGGTCTCCCTACGAGCAGTACTTC; CDR3aa: CASSLGFRSPYEQYF
abundance: -; v_gene: TRBV7-2; j_gene: TRBJ2-5; d_gene: TRBD2; CDR3nt: TGTGCCAGCAGCTTAGGGACTAGTGGAGGGACCCAGTACTTC; CDR3aa: CASSLGTSGGTQYF
abundance: -; v_gene: TRBV20-1; j_gene: TRBJ1-5; d_gene: TRBD1; CDR3nt: TGCAGTGCTAGAGATGAACAGGGGATTAGCAATCAGCCCCAGCATTTT; CDR3aa: CSARDEQGISNQPQHF
abundance: -; v_gene: TRBV6-1; j_gene: TRBJ1-1; d_gene: -; CDR3nt: TGTGCCAGCAGCTTGGACCGCTGGAAGAACACTGAAGCTTTCTTT; CDR3aa: CASSLDRWKNTEAFF
abundance: few; v_gene: TRBV5-6; j_gene: TRBJ1-1; d_gene: -; CDR3nt: TGTGCCAGCAGCTTGGGGTCGCCAGAAGCTTTCTTT; CDR3aa: CASSLGSPEAFF
abundance: -; v_gene: TRBV6-1; j_gene: TRBJ2-5; d_gene: -; CDR3nt: TGTGCCAGCAGTGTTAACAGGGTTCGTGAGACCCAGTACTTC; CDR3aa: CASSVNRVRETQYF
abundance: few; v_gene: TRBV4-3; j_gene: TRBJ1-6; d_gene: -; CDR3nt: TGCGCCAGCAGCCAACAAATAGAGTGGTTGGACTCACCCCTCCACTTT; CDR3aa: CASSQQIEWLDSPLHF
abundance: many; v_gene: TRBV6-1; j_gene: TRBJ1-2; d_gene: -; CDR3nt: TGTGCCAGCAGACTGTCACTCGAATATGGCTACACCTTC; CDR3aa: CASRLSLEYGYTF
abundance: few; v_gene: TRBV10-3; j_gene: TRBJ2-7; d_gene: -; CDR3nt: TGTGCCATCAGCCCCGACTTCTACGAGCAGTACTTC; CDR3aa: CAISPDFYEQYF
abundance: once; v_gene: TRBV5-8; j_gene: TRBJ2-7; d_gene: TRBD1; CDR3nt: TGTGCCAGCGCTGACAGGGGAACTTACGAGCAGTACTTC; CDR3aa: CASADRGTYEQYF
abundance: few; v_gene: TRBV6-6; j_gene: TRBJ1-1; d_gene: -; CDR3nt: TGTGCCAGCAGTTACATCCCTAACACTGAAGCTTTCTTT; CDR3aa: CASSYIPNTEAFF
abundance: many; v_gene: TRBV28; j_gene: TRBJ2-1; d_gene: -; CDR3nt: TGTGCCAGCAGTTTAATGTACTCCCGAAATGAGCAGTTCTTC; CDR3aa: CASSLMYSRNEQFF
abundance: many; v_gene: TRBV5-1; j_gene: TRBJ1-2; d_gene: -; CDR3nt: TGCGCCAGCAGCCCCCCATCGGGGACCTATGGCTACACCTTC; CDR3aa: CASSPPSGTYGYTF
abundance: few; v_gene: TRBV4-2; j_gene: TRBJ1-5; d_gene: -; CDR3nt: TGTGCCAGCAGCCAGGGAGGGGTTCAGCCCCAGCATTTT; CDR3aa: CASSQGGVQPQHF
abundance: few; v_gene: TRBV3-1; j_gene: TRBJ2-1; d_gene: -; CDR3nt: TGTGCCAGCAGCCCCCCGCCGACTTTGGGAGGGTTCTTC; CDR3aa: CASSPPPTLGGFF
abundance: few; v_gene: TRBV5-1; j_gene: TRBJ1-1; d_gene: -; CDR3nt: TGCGCCAGCAGCTTGGGGGCGGGGGTCGATGAAGCTTTCTTT; CDR3aa: CASSLGAGVDEAFF
abundance: -; v_gene: TRBV6-2/TRBV6-3; j_gene: TRBJ1-2; d_gene: -; CDR3nt: TGTGCCAGCAGAGCCTACAGGGATAATGGCTACACCTTC; CDR3aa: CASRAYRDNGYTF
abundance: -; v_gene: TRBV12-3/TRBV12-4; j_gene: TRBJ2-7; d_gene: -; CDR3nt: TGTGCCAGCAGTTCAATCCCGACAGGCTCCTACGAGCAGTACTTC; CDR3aa: CASSSIPTGSYEQYF
abundance: few; v_gene: TRBV20-1; j_gene: TRBJ1-1; d_gene: TRBD1; CDR3nt: TGCAGTGCTAGAGTTCATGGACTGGACAGGGGGAACACTGAAGCTTTCTTT; CDR3aa: CSARVHGLDRGNTEAFF
abundance: -; v_gene: TRBV19; j_gene: TRBJ2-1; d_gene: TRBD2; CDR3nt: TGTGCCAGTAGTTTACTAGCGGGACTCTACAATGAGCAGTTCTTC; CDR3aa: CASSLLAGLYNEQFF
abundance: -; v_gene: TRBV6-2/TRBV6-3; j_gene: TRBJ2-7; d_gene: -; CDR3nt: TGTGCCAGCAGCCCTTCGGCAGGGGCAATCTACGAGCAGTACTTC; CDR3aa: CASSPSAGAIYEQYF
abundance: -; v_gene: TRBV20-1; j_gene: TRBJ1-6; d_gene: TRBD1; CDR3nt: TGCAGTGCTAACGACAGGGGTAATTCTCCCCTCCACTTT; CDR3aa: CSANDRGNSPLHF
abundance: -; v_gene: TRBV7-2; j_gene: TRBJ2-7; d_gene: -; CDR3nt: TGTGCCAGCAGCTTTTCCCAGCCGGCCTACGAGCAGTACTTC; CDR3aa: CASSFSQPAYEQYF
abundance: few; v_gene: TRBV6-1; j_gene: TRBJ2-1; d_gene: -; CDR3nt: TGTGCCAGCAGAGAGATCACCTACAATGAGCAGTTCTTC; CDR3aa: CASREITYNEQFF
abundance: few; v_gene: TRBV29-1; j_gene: TRBJ1-1; d_gene: -; CDR3nt: TGCAGCGTTGAAGTCCGGGGCCGTAACACTGAAGCTTTCTTT; CDR3aa: CSVEVRGRNTEAFF
abundance: many; v_gene: TRBV20-1; j_gene: TRBJ1-2; d_gene: -; CDR3nt: TGCAGTGCGACCGGGACGCGGTATGGCTACACCTTC; CDR3aa: CSATGTRYGYTF
abundance: few; v_gene: TRBV27; j_gene: TRBJ1-1; d_gene: TRBD1; CDR3nt: TGTGCCAGCAATCGAAAGGGACAGTCAATCACTGAAGCTTTCTTT; CDR3aa: CASNRKGQSITEAFF
abundance: many; v_gene: TRBV10-3; j_gene: TRBJ1-1; d_gene: -; CDR3nt: TGTGCCATCAATCCGGAGATTTCTGGTGAAGCTTTCTTT; CDR3aa: CAINPEISGEAFF
abundance: few; v_gene: TRBV30; j_gene: TRBJ2-1; d_gene: -; CDR3nt: TGTGCCTGGAGTGCTTGGTATGAGCAGTTCTTC; CDR3aa: CAWSAWYEQFF